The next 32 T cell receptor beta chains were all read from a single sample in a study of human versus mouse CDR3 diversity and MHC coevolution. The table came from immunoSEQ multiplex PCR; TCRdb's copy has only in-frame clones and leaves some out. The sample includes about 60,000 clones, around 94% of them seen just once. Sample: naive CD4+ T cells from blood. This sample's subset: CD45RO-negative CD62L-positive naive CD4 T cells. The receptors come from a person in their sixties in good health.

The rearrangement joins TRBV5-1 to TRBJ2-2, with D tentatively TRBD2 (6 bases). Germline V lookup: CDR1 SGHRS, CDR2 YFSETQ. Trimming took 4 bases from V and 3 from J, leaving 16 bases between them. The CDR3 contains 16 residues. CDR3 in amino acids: CASSPGREPHTGELFF. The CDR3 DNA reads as TGCGCCAGCAGCCCAGGCCGGGAGCCTCACACCGGGGAGCTGTTTTTT.

This CDR3 reads CASSSQGQGAHIRNNEQFF. The CDR3 DNA reads TGCGCCAGCAGCTCCCAGGGACAGGGGGCCCATATACGAAACAATGAGCAGTTCTTC. V usage is TRBV5-1 and J usage is TRBJ2-1; TRBD1 aligns across 12 bases. Per germline, CDR1 SGHRS and CDR2 YFSETQ. The CDR3 consists of 19 residues. V was clipped by 3 bases and J by 5 bases; unmatched bases: 15.

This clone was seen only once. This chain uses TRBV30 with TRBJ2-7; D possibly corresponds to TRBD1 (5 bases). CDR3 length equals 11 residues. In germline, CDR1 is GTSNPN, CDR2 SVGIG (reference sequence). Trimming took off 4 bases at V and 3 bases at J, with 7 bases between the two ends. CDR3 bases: TGTGCCTGGACAGGGAACTACGAGCAGTACTTC. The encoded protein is CAWTGNYEQYF.

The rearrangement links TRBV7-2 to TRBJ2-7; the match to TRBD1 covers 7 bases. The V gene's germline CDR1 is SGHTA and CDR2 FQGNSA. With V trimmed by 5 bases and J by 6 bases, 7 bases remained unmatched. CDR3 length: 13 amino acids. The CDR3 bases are TGTGCCAGCAGCCCATCGACAGGGCGCGAGCAGTACTTC. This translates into CASSPSTGREQYF.

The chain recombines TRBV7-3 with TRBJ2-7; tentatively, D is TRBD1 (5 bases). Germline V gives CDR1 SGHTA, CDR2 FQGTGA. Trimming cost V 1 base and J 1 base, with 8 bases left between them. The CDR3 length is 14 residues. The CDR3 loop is CASSLNRQSYEQYF. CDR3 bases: TGTGCCAGCAGCTTAAATCGACAGTCCTACGAGCAGTACTTC.

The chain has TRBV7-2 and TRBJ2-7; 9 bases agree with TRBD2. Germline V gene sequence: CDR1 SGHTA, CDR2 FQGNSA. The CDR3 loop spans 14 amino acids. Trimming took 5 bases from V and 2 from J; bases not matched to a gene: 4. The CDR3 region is CASSQTSGPYEQYF. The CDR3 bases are TGTGCCAGCAGCCAGACTAGCGGTCCCTACGAGCAGTACTTC.

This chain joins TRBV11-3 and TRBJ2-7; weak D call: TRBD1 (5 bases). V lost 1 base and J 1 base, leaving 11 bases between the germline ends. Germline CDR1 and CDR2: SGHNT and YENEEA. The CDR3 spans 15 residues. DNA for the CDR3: TGTGCCAGCAGCTTAGTAGCTACAGGTTCCTACGAGCAGTACTTC. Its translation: CASSLVATGSYEQYF.

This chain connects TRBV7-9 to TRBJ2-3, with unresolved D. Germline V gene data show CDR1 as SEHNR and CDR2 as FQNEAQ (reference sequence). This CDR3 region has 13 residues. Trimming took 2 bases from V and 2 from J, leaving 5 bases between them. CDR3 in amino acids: CASSLSYTDTQYF. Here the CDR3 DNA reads TGTGCCAGCAGCTTATCGTACACAGATACGCAGTATTTT.

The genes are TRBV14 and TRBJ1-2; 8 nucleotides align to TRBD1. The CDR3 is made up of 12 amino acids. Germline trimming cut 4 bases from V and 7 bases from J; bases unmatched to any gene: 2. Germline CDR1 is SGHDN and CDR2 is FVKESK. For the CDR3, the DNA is TGTGCCAGCAGCCGGGACAGGCTTGGCTACACCTTC. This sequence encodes CASSRDRLGYTF.

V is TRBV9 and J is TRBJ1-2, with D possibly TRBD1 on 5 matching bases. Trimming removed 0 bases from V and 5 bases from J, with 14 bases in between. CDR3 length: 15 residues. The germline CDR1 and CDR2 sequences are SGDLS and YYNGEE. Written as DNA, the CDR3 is TGTGCCAGCAGCGTAGAGTTGACACGGGGGTATGGCTACACCTTC. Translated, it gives CASSVELTRGYGYTF.

The CDR3 coding sequence is TGTGCCAGCAGCCAAGATCGGACTAGCGAGGACACAGATACGCAGTATTTT. The encoded protein is CASSQDRTSEDTDTQYF. This chain links TRBV14 with TRBJ2-3, with 9 bases matching TRBD2. With V trimmed by 0 bases and J by 2 bases, 6 bases remained unmatched. Germline V lookup: CDR1 SGHDN, CDR2 FVKESK. CDR3 length: 17 amino acids.

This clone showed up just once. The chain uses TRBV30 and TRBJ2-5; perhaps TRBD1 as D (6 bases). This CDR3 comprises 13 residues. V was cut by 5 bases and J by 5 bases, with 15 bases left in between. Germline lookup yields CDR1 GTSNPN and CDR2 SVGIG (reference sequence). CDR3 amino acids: CAWVTGSLETQYF. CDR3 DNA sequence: TGTGCCTGGGTTACAGGGAGCTTGGAGACCCAGTACTTC.

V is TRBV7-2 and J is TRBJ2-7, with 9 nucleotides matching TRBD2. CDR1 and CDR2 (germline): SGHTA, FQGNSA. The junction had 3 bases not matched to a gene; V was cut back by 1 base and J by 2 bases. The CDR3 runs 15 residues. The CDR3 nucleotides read TGTGCCAGCAGCTTAGGACTAGCGGTTCCCTACGAGCAGTACTTC. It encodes CASSLGLAVPYEQYF.

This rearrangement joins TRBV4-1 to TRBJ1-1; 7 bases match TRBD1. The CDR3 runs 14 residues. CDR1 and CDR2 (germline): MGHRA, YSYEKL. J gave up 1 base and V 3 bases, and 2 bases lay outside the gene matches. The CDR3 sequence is CASSHGQENTEAFF. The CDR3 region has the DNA TGCGCCAGCAGCCACGGACAGGAGAACACTGAAGCTTTCTTT.

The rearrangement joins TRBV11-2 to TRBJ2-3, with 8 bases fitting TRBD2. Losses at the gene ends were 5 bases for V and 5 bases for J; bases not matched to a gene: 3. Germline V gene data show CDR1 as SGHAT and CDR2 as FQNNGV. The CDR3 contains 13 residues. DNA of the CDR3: TGTGCCAGCAGCCCCAGCGGGAGAGATACGCAGTATTTT. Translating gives CASSPSGRDTQYF.

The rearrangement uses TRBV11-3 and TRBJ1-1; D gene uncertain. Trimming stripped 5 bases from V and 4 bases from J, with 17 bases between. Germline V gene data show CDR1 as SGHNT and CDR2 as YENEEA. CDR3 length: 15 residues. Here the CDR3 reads CASSATPVGSTEAFF. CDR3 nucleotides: TGTGCCAGCAGCGCAACCCCAGTCGGGAGCACTGAAGCTTTCTTT.

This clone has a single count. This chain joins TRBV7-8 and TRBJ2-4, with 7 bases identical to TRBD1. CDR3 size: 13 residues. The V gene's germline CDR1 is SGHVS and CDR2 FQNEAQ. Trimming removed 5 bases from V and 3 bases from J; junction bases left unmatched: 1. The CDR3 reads CASSRDSKNIQYF. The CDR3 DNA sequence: TGTGCCAGCAGCCGGGACAGCAAAAACATTCAGTACTTC. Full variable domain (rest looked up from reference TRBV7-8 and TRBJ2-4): GAGVSQSPRYKVAKRGQDVALRCDPISGHVSLFWYQQALGQGPEFLTYFQNEAQLDKSGLPSDRFFAERPEGSVSTLKIQRTQQEDSAVYLCASSRDSKNIQYFGAGTRLSVL.

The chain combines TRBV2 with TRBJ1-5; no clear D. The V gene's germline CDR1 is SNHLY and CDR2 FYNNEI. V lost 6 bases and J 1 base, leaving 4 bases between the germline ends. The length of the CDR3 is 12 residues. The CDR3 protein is CASSPSNQPQHF. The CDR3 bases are TGTGCCAGCAGCCCGAGCAATCAGCCCCAGCATTTT.

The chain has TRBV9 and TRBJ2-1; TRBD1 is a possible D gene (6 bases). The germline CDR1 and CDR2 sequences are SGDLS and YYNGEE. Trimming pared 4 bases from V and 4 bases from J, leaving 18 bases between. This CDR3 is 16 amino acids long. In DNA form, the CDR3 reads TGTGCCAGCAGCCCAAGACAGGTCATAAGTTACAATGAGCAGTTCTTC. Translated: CASSPRQVISYNEQFF.

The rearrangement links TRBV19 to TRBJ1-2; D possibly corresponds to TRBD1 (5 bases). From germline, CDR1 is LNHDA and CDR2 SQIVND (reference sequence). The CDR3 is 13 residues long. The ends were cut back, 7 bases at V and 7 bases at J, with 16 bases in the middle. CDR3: CASNPGDLAGYTF. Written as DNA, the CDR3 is TGTGCCAGTAACCCGGGGGACCTCGCTGGCTACACCTTC.

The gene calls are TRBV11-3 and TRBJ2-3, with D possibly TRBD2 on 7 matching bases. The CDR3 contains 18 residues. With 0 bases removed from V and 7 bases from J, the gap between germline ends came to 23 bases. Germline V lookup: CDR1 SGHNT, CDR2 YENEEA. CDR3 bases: TGTGCCAGCAGCTTAGAGGGGGGGGCCCTTCGGGTCGCGAATACGCAGTATTTT. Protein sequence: CASSLEGGALRVANTQYF.

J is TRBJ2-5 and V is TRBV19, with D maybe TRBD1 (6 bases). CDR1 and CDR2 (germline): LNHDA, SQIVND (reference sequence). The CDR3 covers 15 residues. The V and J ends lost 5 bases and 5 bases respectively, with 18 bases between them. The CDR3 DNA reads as TGTGCCAGTAGTTGGGGGAACAGGGTGGGGGAGACCCAGTACTTC. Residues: CASSWGNRVGETQYF. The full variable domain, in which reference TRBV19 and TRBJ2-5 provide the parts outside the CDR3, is DGGITQSPKYLFRKEGQNVTLSCEQNLNHDAMYWYRQDPGQGLRLIYYSQIVNDFQKGDIAEGYSVSREKKESFPLTVTSAQKNPTAFYLCASSWGNRVGETQYFGPGTRLLVL.

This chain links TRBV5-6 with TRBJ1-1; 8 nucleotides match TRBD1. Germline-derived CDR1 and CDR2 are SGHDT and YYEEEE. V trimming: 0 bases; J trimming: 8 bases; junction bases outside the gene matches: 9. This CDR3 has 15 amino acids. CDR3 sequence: CASSLGDRGHLEAFF. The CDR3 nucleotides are TGTGCCAGCAGCTTGGGAGACAGGGGCCACCTGGAAGCTTTCTTT.

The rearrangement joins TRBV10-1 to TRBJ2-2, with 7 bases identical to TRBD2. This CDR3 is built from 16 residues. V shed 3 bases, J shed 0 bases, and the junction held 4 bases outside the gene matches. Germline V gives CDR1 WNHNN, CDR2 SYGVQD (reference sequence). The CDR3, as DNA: TGCGCCAGCAGTGACCAGACTAGCTCGAACACCGGGGAGCTGTTTTTT. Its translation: CASSDQTSSNTGELFF.

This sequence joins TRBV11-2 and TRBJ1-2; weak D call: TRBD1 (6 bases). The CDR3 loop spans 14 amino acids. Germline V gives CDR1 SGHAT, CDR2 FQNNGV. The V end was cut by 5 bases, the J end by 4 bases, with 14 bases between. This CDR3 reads CASSTGTPFYGYTF. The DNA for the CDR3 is TGTGCCAGCAGCACCGGGACACCGTTCTATGGCTACACCTTC.

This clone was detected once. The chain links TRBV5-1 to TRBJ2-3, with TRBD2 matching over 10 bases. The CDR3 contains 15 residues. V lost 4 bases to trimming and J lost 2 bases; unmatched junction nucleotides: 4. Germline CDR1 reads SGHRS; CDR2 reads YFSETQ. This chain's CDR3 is CASSTGLANTDTQYF. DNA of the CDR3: TGCGCCAGCAGCACGGGACTAGCGAACACAGATACGCAGTATTTT.

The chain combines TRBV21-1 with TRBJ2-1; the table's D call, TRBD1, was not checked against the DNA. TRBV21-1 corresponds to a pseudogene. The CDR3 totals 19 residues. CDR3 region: CASSKASKRTGLLHNEQFF. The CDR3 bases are TGTGCCAGCAGCAAAGCTTCTAAGCGGACAGGGCTGCTACACAATGAGCAGTTCTTC.

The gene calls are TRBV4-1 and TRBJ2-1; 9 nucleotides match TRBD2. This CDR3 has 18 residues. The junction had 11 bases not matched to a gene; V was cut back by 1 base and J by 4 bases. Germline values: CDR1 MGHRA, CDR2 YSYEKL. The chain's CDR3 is CASSQGGAGGPGYNEQFF. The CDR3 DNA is TGCGCCAGCAGCCAAGGTGGGGCGGGAGGGCCAGGGTACAATGAGCAGTTCTTC.

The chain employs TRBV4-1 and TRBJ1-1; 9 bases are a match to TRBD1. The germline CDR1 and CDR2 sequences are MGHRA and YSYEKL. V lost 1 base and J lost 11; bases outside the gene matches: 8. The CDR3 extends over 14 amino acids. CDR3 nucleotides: TGCGCCAGCAGCCAAGGAACCGGGACAGGGAGGGCTTTCTTT. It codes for CASSQGTGTGRAFF.

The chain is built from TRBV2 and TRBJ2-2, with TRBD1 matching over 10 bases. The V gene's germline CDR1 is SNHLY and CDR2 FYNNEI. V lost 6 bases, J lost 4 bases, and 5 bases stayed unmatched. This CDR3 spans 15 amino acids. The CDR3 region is CASRLGQGTTGELFF. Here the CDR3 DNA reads TGTGCCAGCAGACTGGGACAGGGGACCACCGGGGAGCTGTTTTTT.

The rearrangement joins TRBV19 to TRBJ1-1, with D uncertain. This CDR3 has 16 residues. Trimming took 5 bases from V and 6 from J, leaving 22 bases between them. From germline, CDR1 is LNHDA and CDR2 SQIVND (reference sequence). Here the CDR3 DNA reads TGTGCCAGTAGTCCCCGGCGATATGAGGGCAGGCCTGAAGCTTTCTTT. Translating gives CASSPRRYEGRPEAFF.

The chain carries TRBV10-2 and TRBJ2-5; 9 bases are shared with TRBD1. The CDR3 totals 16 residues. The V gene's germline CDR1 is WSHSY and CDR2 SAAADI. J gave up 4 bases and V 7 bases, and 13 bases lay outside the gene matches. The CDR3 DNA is TGCGCCAGCACCTCTAGGGAGACAGGGGGGGGAGAGACCCAGTACTTC. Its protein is CASTSRETGGGETQYF.